The clone carrying this T cell receptor (beta chain) was seen ten or more times. The data were taken from a study of T-cell reconstitution after alpha-beta-depleted transplantation in children. Preparing the TCRbeta library involved the use of unique molecular identifiers. MiXCR, applied by TCRdb to the PCR reads, yields one record per CDR3 protein. The sample records about 610,000 distinct CDR3 sequences, over 9.5% being singletons. The sample here was PBMCs from the stem cell graft donor, taken from the stem cell graft. This TCR derives from a human donor who donated a stem cell graft to a child with acute myeloid leukemia.

The chain's CDR3 is CSGGGVRQETQYF. CDR3 DNA: TGCAGCGGGGGCGGAGTCCGCCAAGAGACCCAGTACTTC. J is TRBJ2-5 and V is TRBV29-1; D possibly corresponds to TRBD1 (5 bases). Looked up from germline, CDR1 is SQVTM and CDR2 is ANQGSEA. The CDR3 loop spans 13 amino acids. Trimming removed 7 bases at V and 1 base at J, with 13 bases between.